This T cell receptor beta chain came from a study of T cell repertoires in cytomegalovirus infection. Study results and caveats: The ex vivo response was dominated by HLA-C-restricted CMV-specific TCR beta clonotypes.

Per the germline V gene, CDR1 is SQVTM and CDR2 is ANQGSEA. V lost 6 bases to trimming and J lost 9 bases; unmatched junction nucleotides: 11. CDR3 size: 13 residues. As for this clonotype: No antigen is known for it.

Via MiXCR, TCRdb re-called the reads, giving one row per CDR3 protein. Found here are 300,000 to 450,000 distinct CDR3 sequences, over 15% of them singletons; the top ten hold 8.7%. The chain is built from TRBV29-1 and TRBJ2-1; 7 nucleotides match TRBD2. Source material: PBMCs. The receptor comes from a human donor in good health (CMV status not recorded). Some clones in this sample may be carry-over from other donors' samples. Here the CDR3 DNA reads TGCAGCGTCGTCCAACTCGGGGGGTCTGAGCAGTTCTTC. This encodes CSVVQLGGSEQFF.